Following are 17 T cell receptor beta chains from one sample sequenced in a study of blood T cell repertoires in COVID-19. Data came from immunoSEQ multiplex PCR; TCRdb stores just in-frame clones and leaves some out. Of fewer than 400,000 clones in the sample, 90% to 95% were seen once. The material sequenced was PBMCs or T cells enriched from blood (not recorded which). Receptor source: a woman in her 30s who had been exposed to COVID-19.

The rearrangement uses TRBV15 and TRBJ2-7; a weak D match, TRBD2 (6 bases). The CDR3 is 13 residues long. Germline V gene data show CDR1 as LNHNV and CDR2 as YYDKDF (reference sequence). Trimming pared 1 base from V and 7 bases from J, leaving 11 bases between. CDR3 sequence (DNA): TGTGCCACCAGCAGAGTTGGGGCGGGGGAGCAGTACTTC. As protein: CATSRVGAGEQYF. The variable domain in full, completed from reference TRBV15 and TRBJ2-7, reads DAMVIQNPRYQVTQFGKPVTLSCSQTLNHNVMYWYQQKSSQAPKLLFHYYDKDFNNEADTPDNFQSRRPNTSFCFLDIRSPGLGDTAMYLCATSRVGAGEQYFGPGTRLTVT.

The chain recombines TRBV5-3 with TRBJ1-4, with 8 bases fitting TRBD1. TRBV5-3 is assigned to the ORF class and has an uncertain function. The CDR3 length is 13 residues. Trimming removed 8 bases from V and 7 bases from J; junction bases left unmatched: 7. The CDR3 DNA reads as TGTGCCAGGTGTCCAGGGGGCTCTGAAAAACTGTTTTTT. Translated, it gives CARCPGGSEKLFF.

J is TRBJ1-3 and V is TRBV7-9; the match to TRBD1 covers 7 bases. This CDR3 has 15 residues. V dropped 5 bases and J dropped 2; count of bases not matched to a gene: 6. Germline V gene sequence: CDR1 SEHNR, CDR2 FQNEAQ (reference sequence). The CDR3 reads CASSPAGTAGNTIYF. In DNA form, the CDR3 reads TGTGCCAGCAGCCCGGCCGGGACAGCTGGAAACACCATATATTTT.

V is TRBV6-5 and J is TRBJ1-2, with TRBD1 identical over 7 bases. The CDR3 runs 14 residues. Germline V gene data show CDR1 as MNHEY and CDR2 as SVGAGI. Unmatched junction bases numbered 8, after V lost 2 bases and J lost 8 bases. The CDR3 reads CASSYLVGGEGYTF. CDR3 coding DNA: TGTGCCAGCAGTTACCTAGTAGGGGGCGAAGGCTACACCTTC.

V is TRBV24-1 and J is TRBJ2-5, with 13 bases matching TRBD2. Germline V CDR1 and CDR2: KGHDR, SFDVKD. V lost 9 bases to trimming and J lost 5 bases; unmatched junction nucleotides: 8. The CDR3 spans 15 residues. The CDR3 protein is CATPGTSGVWETQYF. The CDR3 DNA follows: TGTGCCACCCCCGGGACTAGCGGGGTTTGGGAGACCCAGTACTTC.

CDR3 protein: CASSQKQGAEAFF. The CDR3 region has the DNA TGCGCCAGCAGCCAAAAACAGGGAGCTGAAGCTTTCTTT. The genes are TRBV4-3 and TRBJ1-1; maybe TRBD1 (6 bases). V lost 2 bases and J lost 6, with 10 bases in between. The CDR3 has 13 amino acids. Germline V gene sequence: CDR1 LGHNA, CDR2 YSLEER.

The chain carries TRBV7-9 and TRBJ1-2; D might be TRBD1 (5 bases). V dropped 2 bases and J dropped 2 bases, with 9 bases sitting between them. CDR3 size: 14 residues. The germline gives CDR1 SEHNR, CDR2 FQNEAQ (reference sequence). DNA of the CDR3: TGTGCCAGCAGCTTATCGGGGGGGAACTATGGCTACACCTTC. Protein sequence: CASSLSGGNYGYTF.

The rearrangement links TRBV3-1 (or the pseudogene TRBV3-2) to TRBJ2-1; 12 bases are a match to TRBD2. Germline CDR1 LGHDT, CDR2 YNNKEL (reference sequence). This CDR3 is 15 amino acids long. The J segment lost 4 bases and the V segment lost 4 bases, leaving 2 bases of the junction unmatched. CDR3 in amino acids: CASSRLAGGYNEQFF. Written as DNA, the CDR3 is TGTGCCAGCAGCCGGCTAGCGGGGGGGTACAATGAGCAGTTCTTC.

The chain carries TRBV18 and TRBJ2-5; 11 positions match TRBD2. CDR1 is KGHSH, CDR2 LQKENI, per germline. The V and J ends lost 2 bases and 5 bases, in that order; junction bases with no gene match: 7. The CDR3 is made up of 16 amino acids. CDR3 in DNA: TGTGCCAGCTCACCAGCACTAGCGGGGGTCGGGGAGACCCAGTACTTC. This codes for CASSPALAGVGETQYF.

The chain carries TRBV5-4 and TRBJ2-1, with TRBD1 matching over 12 bases. The CDR3 spans 13 residues. Germline-derived CDR1 and CDR2 are SGHNT and YYREEE (reference sequence). Germline trimming cut 9 bases from V and 7 bases from J; bases unmatched to any gene: 5. For the CDR3, the DNA is TGTGCCACCAGGGACAGGGGGCGGAATGAGCAGTTCTTC. Its translation: CATRDRGRNEQFF.

The chain joins TRBV30 to TRBJ2-5; D is unclear. V was cut by 5 bases and J by 0 bases, with 10 bases left in between. The CDR3 covers 13 residues. Germline assignment: CDR1 GTSNPN and CDR2 SVGIG (reference sequence). CDR3 DNA sequence: TGTGCCTGGGTCACAGCAGACCAAGAGACCCAGTACTTC. Translating gives CAWVTADQETQYF.

This chain connects TRBV29-1 to TRBJ1-2; D remains unclear. This CDR3 is built from 14 residues. In germline, CDR1 is SQVTM, CDR2 ANQGSEA. Trimming left V 1 base short and J 7 bases short, with 16 bases between. CDR3 protein: CSVEGVPFAGGYTF. CDR3 DNA: TGCAGCGTTGAAGGGGTACCCTTTGCGGGTGGCTACACCTTC. Based on the CDR3 plus reference TRBV29-1 and TRBJ1-2, the full variable domain is SAVISQKPSRDICQRGTSLTIQCQVDSQVTMMFWYRQQPGQSLTLIATANQGSEATYESGFVIDKFPISRPNLTFSTLTVSNMSPEDSSIYLCSVEGVPFAGGYTFGSGTRLTVV.

The gene calls are TRBV7-2 and TRBJ2-3; 11 bases line up with TRBD2. The trim removed 3 bases at V and 0 bases at J, leaving 2 bases unmatched. The V gene's germline CDR1 is SGHTA and CDR2 FQGNSA. This CDR3 region has 16 residues. The DNA of the CDR3 is TGTGCCAGCAGCTTTAGCGGGGGGGGCAGCACAGATACGCAGTATTTT. Translation gives CASSFSGGGSTDTQYF. Based on the CDR3 plus reference TRBV7-2 and TRBJ2-3, the full variable domain is GAGVSQSPSNKVTEKGKDVELRCDPISGHTALYWYRQSLGQGLEFLIYFQGNSAPDKSGLPSDRFSAERTGGSVSTLTIQRTQQEDSAVYLCASSFSGGGSTDTQYFGPGTRLTVL.

This chain joins TRBV19 and TRBJ1-1, with D possibly matching TRBD1 (6 bases). Per germline, CDR1 LNHDA and CDR2 SQIVND (reference sequence). The CDR3 length is 13 residues. V shed 10 bases and J shed 5 bases, with 17 bases lying between them. This CDR3 is CATRGGARTEAFF. The CDR3 DNA reads as TGTGCCACCCGAGGGGGGGCGCGGACTGAAGCTTTCTTT.

The chain has TRBV7-9 and TRBJ2-7, with a weak D call TRBD2 (6 bases). With 2 bases removed from V and 6 bases from J, the gap between germline ends came to 14 bases. Per germline, CDR1 SEHNR and CDR2 FQNEAQ (reference sequence). CDR3 length: 14 amino acids. The CDR3 coding sequence is TGTGCCAGCAGCTTATACGGGGGTCTCTCCGAGCAGTACTTC. Amino acid sequence: CASSLYGGLSEQYF.

The chain links TRBV7-9 to TRBJ2-4; a possible D gene is TRBD1 (6 bases). This CDR3 region has 16 residues. Germline loops: CDR1 SEHNR, CDR2 FQNEAQ (reference sequence). V dropped 4 bases and J dropped 3 bases, with 16 bases sitting between them. This chain's CDR3 is CASSSTGTRNKNIQYF. The DNA of the CDR3 is TGTGCCAGCAGCTCCACCGGGACAAGGAACAAAAACATTCAGTACTTC.

This clone appeared a few times. The rearrangement links TRBV29-1 to TRBJ2-7, with D tentatively TRBD1 (6 bases). V dropped 4 bases and J dropped 3 bases, with 13 bases sitting between them. CDR3 length equals 13 residues. Germline assignment: CDR1 SQVTM and CDR2 ANQGSEA. The chain's CDR3 is CSVGNRVSYEQYF. CDR3 bases: TGCAGCGTTGGGAACAGGGTAAGCTACGAGCAGTACTTC.